Reported below is one T cell receptor (beta chain). The sample belongs to a study of blood T cell repertoires in COVID-19. Repertoires were generated with immunoSEQ multiplex PCR, while TCRdb's copy carries only in-frame clones and drops some. Of about 210,000 clones in the sample, 87% were seen once. The study recruited people aged 18 to 89 years across around 24 US areas. What was sequenced was PBMCs or T cells enriched from blood (not recorded which). This TCR derives from a man younger than 35 with acute COVID-19.

The CDR3 DNA sequence: TGCGCCAGCAGCCGTGTTTTAGCGGAGGAGCAGTACTTC. Its translation is CASSRVLAEEQYF. The J gene is TRBJ2-7, the V gene TRBV4-1, with D tentatively TRBD2 (6 bases). This CDR3 region has 13 residues. V dropped 4 bases and J dropped 7 bases, with 14 bases sitting between them. The V gene's germline CDR1 is MGHRA and CDR2 YSYEKL.